The present T cell receptor beta chain was sequenced within a study of blood T cells in healthy people across ages. The study, taken as a whole, reports: Per-million-T-cell TCR beta diversity fell roughly linearly with age.

A sample-barcoded 5' primer and a J-beta primer mix were used in a second PCR of about 6 to 11 cycles. One entry per CDR3 protein results from TCRdb running MiXCR on the 5' RACE reads. Among roughly 1,700,000 distinct CDR3 sequences listed, roughly 30% were seen once. Trimming shortened V by 0 bases and J by 6 bases, and 26 bases separated the two germline ends. The V gene's germline CDR1 is MNHEY and CDR2 SVGEGT. The CDR3 contains 19 residues. Donors were systemically healthy Caucasian individuals from Russia aged roughly 6 to 90 years. In regard to this clonotype: Its antigen is not known.

The TCR sequence derives from a woman aged 30 to 39 in good health. This sequence joins TRBV6-2 or TRBV6-3 and TRBJ1-1; tentatively, D is TRBD1 (6 bases). The sequenced sample was blood. The CDR3 DNA follows: TGTGCCAGCAGTTACTCGGAATTCGCCAGGGGCTGGGGAGGATCTGAAGCTTTCTTT. This gives the protein CASSYSEFARGWGGSEAFF.